Listed below are T cell receptor beta chains from one sample, sequenced in a study of blood T cell repertoires in COVID-19. TCRdb's copy holds only in-frame clones and misses some; the assay was immunoSEQ multiplex PCR. This sample carries 100,000 to 150,000 clones, roughly 74% of them seen once, and the ten largest clones take 5.5%. Sequenced: peripheral blood. These receptor sequences come from a man between 60 and 75 years old with acute or convalescent COVID-19. Both conserved end residues are trimmed from each CDR3. Each record gives: CDR3 protein, V gene.

CDR3 protein: ASSLIQDRTSGYT
V gene: TRBV7-8

CDR3 protein: ASGLWTGLETQY
V gene: TRBV12-5

CDR3 protein: ASSPGQGSVGYT
V gene: TRBV11-2

CDR3 protein: ASSWTGSDTQY
V gene: TRBV6-2/TRBV6-3

CDR3 protein: ASSLTQVRTGELF
V gene: TRBV27

CDR3 protein: ASSKSAGGMEQF
V gene: TRBV19

CDR3 protein: ASSLGLAGAETYEQY
V gene: TRBV7-8

CDR3 protein: ASSPFSLHEQF
V gene: TRBV7-6

CDR3 protein: ASSLQDTQY
V gene: TRBV28

CDR3 protein: ASSLGPGGNYGYT
V gene: TRBV5-4

CDR3 protein: ASSEGLLGGGYT
V gene: TRBV6-1

CDR3 protein: SVVVGLAGVGTGELF
V gene: TRBV29-1

CDR3 protein: AISERGSNEQF
V gene: TRBV10-3

CDR3 protein: ASSLEGASHNGYT
V gene: TRBV7-2

CDR3 protein: ASSYGGSGRGDEQY
V gene: TRBV6-5

CDR3 protein: ASSLGQGAVYEQY
V gene: TRBV7-3